This T cell receptor (beta chain) came from a study of blood T cell repertoires in COVID-19. Across the study: Italy, Spain and the United States were the sources of the convalescent and acute COVID-19 samples. In each case, the material was cDNA or gDNA derived from T cells, B-cell-depleted T cells, or PBMCs.

Deletions cut 0 bases from V and 1 base from J, with 7 bases between. The V gene's germline CDR1 is LGHDT and CDR2 YNNKEL (reference sequence). CDR3 length equals 15 residues. Under the authors' procedure: Reference gene primer amplification gave estimated nucleated cell counts. Repertoires were generated with immunoSEQ multiplex PCR, while TCRdb's copy carries only in-frame clones and drops some. V and J calls and clone size are copied from that table; D and trimming were computed from the DNA. The table shows about 190,000 clones, with more than 85% occurring only once. Sequenced material: peripheral blood. The receptor was isolated from a man in his forties or fifties with active or convalescent COVID-19. The chain uses TRBV3-1 (or the pseudogene TRBV3-2) and TRBJ1-3; the D gene is possibly TRBD1 (5 bases). The CDR3 DNA sequence: TGTGCCAGCAGCCAAGACAGGGCATCTGGAAACACCATATATTTT. Translated, it gives CASSQDRASGNTIYF.